What follows describes a single T cell receptor (beta chain). What antigen it recognizes has not been identified. No qualities accompany the bases; no much larger clone lies one base away. This entry is derived from a study of T cell responses to AZD1222 COVID-19 vaccine (dated by TCRdb to the early 2020s). Some background on the complete study: AZD1222 recipients with second doses at about 4 weeks or about 12 weeks were pooled, because spike-specific TCR depth and breadth did not differ between schedules. Trial participants were enrolled by age into 18-55, 56-69 and 70-plus year subgroups, with 148, 28 and 57 TCR-sequenced participants respectively. A total of 230 to 250 trial participants underwent TCR sequencing, of whom nearly 210 had received two doses of AZD1222 and some 26 had received two doses of the MenACWY control vaccine. Points the paper makes about the study in general: The vaccine-associated CD4 TCRs covered the entire spike protein, and the dominant responses fell in regions 160-218 and 743-854. Because no day 14 peak-response samples were available, repertoires were characterized only after the peak T cell response. Spike-specific TCR breadth and depth rose significantly after two AZD1222 doses compared with day 0 and with MenACWY recipients. Nearly half of unique spike-specific TCRs reportedly recognized epitopes outside regions mutated in the B.1.351 and B.1.1.7 variants. Participants were mostly white British and included more females than males, and it was suggested by the authors that clonal diversity may have been underestimated. In the small 56-69-year group, the increase in depth fell short of significance, most likely because of low power. Only six AZD1222 recipients were SARS-CoV-2 seropositive at baseline, limiting conclusions about previously exposed vaccinees.

In the paper's terms, the time point label means: baseline before first vaccination. Vaccinee samples were obtained from the UK trials COV001 and COV002, which included a single-blind randomized controlled phase 2/3 trial of AZD1222 (ChAdOx1 nCoV-19) in healthy adults. Trial participant PBMC samples were collected at day 0 and day 28 after the second dose for TCRbeta chain sequencing. The germline V gene encodes CDR1 SGHNT and CDR2 YENEEA. The CDR3 measures 14 amino acids from cysteine to phenylalanine. Only the CDR3 part of the read is kept: 42 bases, read in frame from the first base. V and J lose 1 base and 3 bases, and a span of 10 bases separates them. The CDR3 regions of human TCRbeta chains were analyzed by immunosequencing. The authors' analysis ran thus. Repertoire TCRs were matched against a reference library of SARS-CoV-2-specific TCRs generated with the MIRA antigen-specificity platform. Breadth was defined as the fraction of unique TCRs that were SARS-CoV-2-associated, and depth was defined as the fraction of total T cells that were SARS-CoV-2-associated. Using the MIRA data, each spike-specific TCR was mapped to the spike region that the TCR reacts to and placed in a CD4 or CD8 class. Log10-transformed breadth and depth values were compared by one-way ANOVA with Sidak's multiple comparisons tests. Held by TCRdb, this immuneACCESS table contains in-frame sequences only and omits some clones. Under half of the omission traces to an unresolved V gene where checked; the cause of the rest is unknown. V and J calls and clone size are as listed in that table; D and trimming were resolved from the DNA. Recorded for this sample are around 99,000 clones; approximately 90% of them occurred a single time. Jointly, the top ten make up around 7.5% of the sample.

Material: peripheral blood, obtained on day 0 of AZD1222 vaccination. Recombination joined TRBV11-3 with TRBJ2-7; TRBD2 is possibly the D segment (6 matching bases). The origin of this receptor is an adult in good health. For the CDR3, the sequence is CASSLGSGNYEQYF. The sequence in DNA is TGTGCCAGCAGCTTAGGTAGCGGAAACTACGAGCAGTACTTC.